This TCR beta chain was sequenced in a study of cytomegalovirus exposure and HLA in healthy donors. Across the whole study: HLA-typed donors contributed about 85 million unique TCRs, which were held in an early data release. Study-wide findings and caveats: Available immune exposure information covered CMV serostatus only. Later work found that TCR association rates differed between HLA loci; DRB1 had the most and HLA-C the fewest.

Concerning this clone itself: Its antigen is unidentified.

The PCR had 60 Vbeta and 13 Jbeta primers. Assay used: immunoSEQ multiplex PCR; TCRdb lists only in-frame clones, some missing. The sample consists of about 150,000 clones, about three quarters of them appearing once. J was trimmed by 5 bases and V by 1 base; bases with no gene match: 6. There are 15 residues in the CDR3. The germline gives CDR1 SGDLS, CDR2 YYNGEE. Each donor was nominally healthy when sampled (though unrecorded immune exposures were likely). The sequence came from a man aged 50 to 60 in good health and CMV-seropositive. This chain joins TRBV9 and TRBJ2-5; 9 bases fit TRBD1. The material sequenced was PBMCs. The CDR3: CASSVHTGGRETQYF. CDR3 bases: TGTGCCAGCAGCGTACATACAGGGGGCAGGGAGACCCAGTACTTC.